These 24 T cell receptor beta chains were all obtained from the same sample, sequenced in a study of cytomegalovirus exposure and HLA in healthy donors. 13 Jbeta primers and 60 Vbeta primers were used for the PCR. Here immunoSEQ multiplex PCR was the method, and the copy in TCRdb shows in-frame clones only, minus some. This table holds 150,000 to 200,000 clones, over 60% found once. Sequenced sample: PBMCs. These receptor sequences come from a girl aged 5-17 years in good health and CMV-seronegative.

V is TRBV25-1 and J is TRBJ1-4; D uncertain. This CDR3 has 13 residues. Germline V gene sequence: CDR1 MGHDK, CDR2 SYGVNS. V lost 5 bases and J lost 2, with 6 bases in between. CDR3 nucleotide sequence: TGTGCCAGCAGTCTGGGCACTAATGAAAAACTGTTTTTT. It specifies CASSLGTNEKLFF. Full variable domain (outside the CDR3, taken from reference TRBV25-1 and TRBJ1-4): EADIYQTPRYLVIGTGKKITLECSQTMGHDKMYWYQQDPGMELHLIHYSYGVNSTEKGDLSSESTVSRIRTEHFPLTLESARPSHTSQYLCASSLGTNEKLFFGSGTQLSVL.

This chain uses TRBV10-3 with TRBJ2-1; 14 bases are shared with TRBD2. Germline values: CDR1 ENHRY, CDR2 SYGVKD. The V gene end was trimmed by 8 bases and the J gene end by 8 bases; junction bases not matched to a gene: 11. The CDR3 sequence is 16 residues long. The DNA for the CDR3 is TGTGCCATCGGGAGACTAGCGGGGGGGCTAAGCGATGAGCAGTTCTTC. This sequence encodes CAIGRLAGGLSDEQFF.

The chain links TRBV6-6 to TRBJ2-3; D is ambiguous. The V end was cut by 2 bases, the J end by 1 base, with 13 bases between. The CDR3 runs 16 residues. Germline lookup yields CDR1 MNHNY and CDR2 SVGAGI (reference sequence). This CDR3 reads CASSYPSGAGTDTQYF. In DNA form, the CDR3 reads TGTGCCAGCAGTTACCCATCAGGTGCCGGCACAGATACGCAGTATTTT.

This chain's CDR3 is CASSLSGVMGNSPLHF. The CDR3 nucleotides read TGTGCCAGCAGCTTATCAGGGGTGATGGGGAATTCACCCCTCCACTTT. The rearrangement joins TRBV7-2 to TRBJ1-6, with a weak D call TRBD1 (6 bases). V was clipped by 2 bases and J by 7 bases, with 15 bases between them. This CDR3 is built from 16 residues. CDR1 SGHTA and CDR2 FQGNSA come from the germline V gene.

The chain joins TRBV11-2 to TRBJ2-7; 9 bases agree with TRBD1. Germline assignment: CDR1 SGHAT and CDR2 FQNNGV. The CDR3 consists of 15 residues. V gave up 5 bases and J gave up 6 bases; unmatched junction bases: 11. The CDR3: CASSPHRGPLFEQYF. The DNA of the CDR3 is TGTGCCAGCAGCCCACACAGGGGGCCCTTGTTCGAGCAGTACTTC.

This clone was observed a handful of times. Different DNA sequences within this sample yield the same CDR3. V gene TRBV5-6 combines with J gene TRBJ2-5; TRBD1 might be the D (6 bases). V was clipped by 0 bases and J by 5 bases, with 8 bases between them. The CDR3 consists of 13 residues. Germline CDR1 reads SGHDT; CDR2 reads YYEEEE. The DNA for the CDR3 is TGTGCCAGCAGCTTGGTTCAGGGGGAGACCCAGTACTTC. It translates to CASSLVQGETQYF.

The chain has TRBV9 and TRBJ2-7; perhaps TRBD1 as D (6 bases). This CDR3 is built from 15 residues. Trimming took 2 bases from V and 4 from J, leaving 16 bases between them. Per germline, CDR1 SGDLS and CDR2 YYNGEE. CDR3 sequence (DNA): TGTGCCAGCAGCGTTGCGGACAGCCTGCGGTACGAGCAGTACTTC. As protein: CASSVADSLRYEQYF.

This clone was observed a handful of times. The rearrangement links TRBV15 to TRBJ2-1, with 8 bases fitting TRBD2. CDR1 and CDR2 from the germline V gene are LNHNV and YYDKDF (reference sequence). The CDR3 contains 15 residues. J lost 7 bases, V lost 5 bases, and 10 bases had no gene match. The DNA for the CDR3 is TGTGCCACCAGCCGACGGGGGGGTAATTATAATGAGCAGTTCTTC. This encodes CATSRRGGNYNEQFF.

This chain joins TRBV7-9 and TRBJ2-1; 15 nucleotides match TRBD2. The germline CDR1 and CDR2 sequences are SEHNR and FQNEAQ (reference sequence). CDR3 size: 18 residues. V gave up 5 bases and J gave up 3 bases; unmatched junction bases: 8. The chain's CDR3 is CASSQGLAGGSYYNEQFF. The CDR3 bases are TGTGCCAGCAGCCAGGGACTAGCGGGGGGATCGTACTACAATGAGCAGTTCTTC.

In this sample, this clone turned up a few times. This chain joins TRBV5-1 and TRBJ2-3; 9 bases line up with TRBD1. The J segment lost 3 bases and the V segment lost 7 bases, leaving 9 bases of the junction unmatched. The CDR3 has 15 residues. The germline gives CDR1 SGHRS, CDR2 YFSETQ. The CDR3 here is CASQIQGAGTDTQYF. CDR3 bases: TGCGCCAGCCAAATACAGGGGGCGGGTACAGATACGCAGTATTTT.

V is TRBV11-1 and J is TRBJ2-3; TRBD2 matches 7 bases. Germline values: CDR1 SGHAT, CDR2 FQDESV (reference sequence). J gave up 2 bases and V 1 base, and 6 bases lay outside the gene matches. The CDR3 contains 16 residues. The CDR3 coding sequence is TGTGCCAGCAGCTTAGTTGGGGGGGGACTCACAGATACGCAGTATTTT. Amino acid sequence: CASSLVGGGLTDTQYF.

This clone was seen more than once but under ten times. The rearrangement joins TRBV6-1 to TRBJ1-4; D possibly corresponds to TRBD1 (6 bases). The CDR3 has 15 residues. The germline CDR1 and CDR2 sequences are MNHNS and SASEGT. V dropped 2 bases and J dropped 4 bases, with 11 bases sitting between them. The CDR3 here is CASSEKGGGNEKLFF. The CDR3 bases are TGTGCCAGCAGTGAAAAGGGGGGGGGTAATGAAAAACTGTTTTTT.

CDR3 region: CASSESGGDEGYTF. The CDR3 DNA is TGTGCCAGCAGTGAATCGGGGGGGGATGAGGGCTACACCTTC. This chain uses TRBV2 with TRBJ1-2, with D possibly TRBD1 on 5 matching bases. CDR1 and CDR2 (germline): SNHLY, FYNNEI. The V end was cut by 2 bases, the J end by 8 bases, with 15 bases between. The CDR3 length is 14 residues.

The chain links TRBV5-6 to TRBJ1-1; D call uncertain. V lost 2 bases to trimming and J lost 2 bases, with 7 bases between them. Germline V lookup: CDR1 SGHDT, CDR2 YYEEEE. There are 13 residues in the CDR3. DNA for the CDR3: TGTGCCAGCAGCTTAGGGAGAAACACTGAAGCTTTCTTT. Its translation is CASSLGRNTEAFF.

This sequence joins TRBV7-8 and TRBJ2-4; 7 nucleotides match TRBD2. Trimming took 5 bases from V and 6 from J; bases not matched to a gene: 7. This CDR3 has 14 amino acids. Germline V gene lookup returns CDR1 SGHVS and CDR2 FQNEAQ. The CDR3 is CASSPPGLLNIQYF. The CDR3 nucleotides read TGTGCCAGCAGCCCCCCGGGACTACTAAACATTCAGTACTTC.

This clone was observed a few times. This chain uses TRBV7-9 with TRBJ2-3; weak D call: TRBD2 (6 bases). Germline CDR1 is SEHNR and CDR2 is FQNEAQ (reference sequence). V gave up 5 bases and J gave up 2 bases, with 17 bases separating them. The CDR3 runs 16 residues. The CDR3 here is CASSPESGGSTDTQYF. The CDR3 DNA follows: TGTGCCAGCAGCCCAGAGTCCGGGGGTTCCACAGATACGCAGTATTTT.

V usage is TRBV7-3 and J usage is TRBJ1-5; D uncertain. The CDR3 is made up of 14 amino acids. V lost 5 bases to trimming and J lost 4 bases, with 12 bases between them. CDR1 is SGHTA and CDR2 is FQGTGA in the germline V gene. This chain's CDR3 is CASSPSHGNQPQHF. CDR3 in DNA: TGTGCCAGCAGCCCCTCTCACGGGAATCAGCCCCAGCATTTT.

CDR3 sequence: CASQRVGSDNEQFF. The CDR3, as DNA: TGTGCCAGTCAGAGGGTAGGCAGTGACAATGAGCAGTTCTTC. The chain links TRBV6-5 to TRBJ2-1, with D perhaps TRBD2 (5 bases). Trimming pared 9 bases from V and 5 bases from J, leaving 17 bases between. The V gene's germline CDR1 is MNHEY and CDR2 SVGAGI. The CDR3 sequence is 14 residues long.

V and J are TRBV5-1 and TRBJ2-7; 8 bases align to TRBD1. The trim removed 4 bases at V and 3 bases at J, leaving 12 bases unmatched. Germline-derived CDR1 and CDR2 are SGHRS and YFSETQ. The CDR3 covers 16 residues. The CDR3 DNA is TGCGCCAGCAGCCTAGCGCCGGGACAGGACTTCTACGAGCAGTACTTC. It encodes CASSLAPGQDFYEQYF.

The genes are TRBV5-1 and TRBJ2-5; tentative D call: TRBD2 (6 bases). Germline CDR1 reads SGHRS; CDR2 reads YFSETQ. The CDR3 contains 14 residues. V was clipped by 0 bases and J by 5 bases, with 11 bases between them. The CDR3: CASSLGLGGETQYF. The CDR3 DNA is TGCGCCAGCAGCTTGGGCCTTGGAGGGGAGACCCAGTACTTC.

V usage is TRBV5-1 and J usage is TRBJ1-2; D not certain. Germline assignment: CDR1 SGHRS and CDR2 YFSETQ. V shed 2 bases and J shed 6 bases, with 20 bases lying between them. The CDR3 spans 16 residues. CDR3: CASSFEGGRKWNGYTF. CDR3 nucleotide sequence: TGCGCCAGCAGCTTTGAGGGTGGAAGGAAGTGGAATGGCTACACCTTC.

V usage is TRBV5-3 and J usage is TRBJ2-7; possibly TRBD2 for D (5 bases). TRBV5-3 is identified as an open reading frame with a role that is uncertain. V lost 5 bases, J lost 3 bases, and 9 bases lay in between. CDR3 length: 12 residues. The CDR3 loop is CARRSEDYEQYF. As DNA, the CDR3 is TGTGCCAGAAGGTCGGAGGACTACGAGCAGTACTTC.

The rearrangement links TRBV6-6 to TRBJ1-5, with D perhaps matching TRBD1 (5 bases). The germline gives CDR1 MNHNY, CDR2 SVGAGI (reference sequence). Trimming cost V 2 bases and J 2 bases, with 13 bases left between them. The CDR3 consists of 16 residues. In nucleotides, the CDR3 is TGTGCCAGCAGTTACAATGGGTTAGGGGGCAATCAGCCCCAGCATTTT. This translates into CASSYNGLGGNQPQHF.

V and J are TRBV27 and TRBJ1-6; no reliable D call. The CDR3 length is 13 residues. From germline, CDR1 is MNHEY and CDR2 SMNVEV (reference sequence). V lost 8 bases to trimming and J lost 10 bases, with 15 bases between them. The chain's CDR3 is CASGEGLRSPLHF. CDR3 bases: TGTGCCAGCGGCGAGGGTCTGAGATCACCCCTCCACTTT.